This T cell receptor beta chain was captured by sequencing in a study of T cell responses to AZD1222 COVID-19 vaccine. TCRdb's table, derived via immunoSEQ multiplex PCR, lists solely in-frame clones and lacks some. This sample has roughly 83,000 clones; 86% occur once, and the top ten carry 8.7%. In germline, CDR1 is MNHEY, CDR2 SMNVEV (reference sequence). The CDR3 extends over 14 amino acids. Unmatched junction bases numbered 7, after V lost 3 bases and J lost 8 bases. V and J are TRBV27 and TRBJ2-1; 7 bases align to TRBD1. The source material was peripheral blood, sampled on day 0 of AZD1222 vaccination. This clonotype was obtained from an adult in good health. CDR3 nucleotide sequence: TGTGCCAGCAGTTTGAGTCAGGGGGTGTATGAGCAGTTCTTC. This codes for CASSLSQGVYEQFF.